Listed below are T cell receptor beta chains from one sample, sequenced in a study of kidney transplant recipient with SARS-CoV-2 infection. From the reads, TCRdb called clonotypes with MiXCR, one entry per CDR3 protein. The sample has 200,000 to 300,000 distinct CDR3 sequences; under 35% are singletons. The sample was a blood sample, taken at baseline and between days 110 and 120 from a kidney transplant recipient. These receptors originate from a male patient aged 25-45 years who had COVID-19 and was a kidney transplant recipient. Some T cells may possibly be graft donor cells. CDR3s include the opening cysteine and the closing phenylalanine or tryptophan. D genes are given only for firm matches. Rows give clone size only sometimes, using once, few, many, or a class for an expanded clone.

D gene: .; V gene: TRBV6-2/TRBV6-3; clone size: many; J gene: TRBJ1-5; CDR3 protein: CASSFSGGALGNQPQHF; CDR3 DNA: TGTGCCAGCAGTTTTTCTGGGGGGGCGCTTGGGAATCAGCCCCAGCATTTT
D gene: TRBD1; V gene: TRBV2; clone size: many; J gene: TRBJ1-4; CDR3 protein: CASSELGQGIEKLFF; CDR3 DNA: TGTGCCAGCAGTGAACTGGGACAGGGTATCGAAAAACTGTTTTTT
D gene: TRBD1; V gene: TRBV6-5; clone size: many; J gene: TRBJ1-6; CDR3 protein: CASSTGTGQNNSPLHF; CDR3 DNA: TGTGCCAGCAGCACCGGGACAGGGCAGAATAATTCACCCCTCCACTTT
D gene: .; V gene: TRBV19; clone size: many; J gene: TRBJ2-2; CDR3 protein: CASSIVPGVTGELFF; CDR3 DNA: TGTGCCAGTAGTATTGTCCCGGGCGTCACCGGGGAGCTGTTTTTT
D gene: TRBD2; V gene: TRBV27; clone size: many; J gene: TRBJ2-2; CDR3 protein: CASSKIRLAGTGELFF; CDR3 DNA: TGTGCCAGCAGCAAAATTAGACTAGCGGGCACCGGGGAGCTGTTTTTT
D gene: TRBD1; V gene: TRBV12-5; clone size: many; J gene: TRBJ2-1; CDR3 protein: CASGLVPGTGGNNEQFF; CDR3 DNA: TGTGCTAGTGGTTTGGTCCCCGGGACAGGGGGTAACAATGAGCAGTTCTTC
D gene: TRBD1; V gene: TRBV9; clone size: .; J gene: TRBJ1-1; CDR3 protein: CASSSTGGTTEAFF; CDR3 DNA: TGTGCCAGCAGCAGCACAGGGGGCACCACTGAAGCTTTCTTT
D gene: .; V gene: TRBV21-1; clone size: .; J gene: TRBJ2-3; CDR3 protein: CASRLAIATAMQDTQYF; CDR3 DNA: TGTGCCAGCAGACTGGCCATAGCTACAGCCATGCAAGATACGCAGTATTTT
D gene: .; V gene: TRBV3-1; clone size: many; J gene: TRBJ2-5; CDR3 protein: CASSHISPISFSETQYF; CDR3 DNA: TGTGCCAGCAGCCATATATCTCCCATTTCTTTCTCTGAGACCCAGTACTTC
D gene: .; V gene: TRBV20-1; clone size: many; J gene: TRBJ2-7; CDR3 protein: CSARDQGGRSSYEQYF; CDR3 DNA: TGCAGTGCTAGAGATCAAGGAGGGCGGAGCTCCTACGAGCAGTACTTC
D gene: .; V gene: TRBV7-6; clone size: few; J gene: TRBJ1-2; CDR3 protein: CASSCVNESRKTYGYTF; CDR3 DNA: TGTGCCAGCAGCTGTGTTAATGAATCTCGAAAGACCTATGGCTACACCTTC
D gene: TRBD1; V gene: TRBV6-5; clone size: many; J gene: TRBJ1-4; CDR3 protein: CASSWDSANEKLFF; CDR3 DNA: TGTGCCAGCAGCTGGGACAGTGCTAATGAAAAACTGTTTTTT
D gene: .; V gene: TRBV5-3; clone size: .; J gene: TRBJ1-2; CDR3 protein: CARTSKVVRKTYGYTF; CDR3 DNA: TGTGCCAGAACCTCCAAAGTGGTGAGAAAGACCTATGGCTACACCTTC
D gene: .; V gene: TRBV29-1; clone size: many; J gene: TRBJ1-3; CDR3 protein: CSVFDSRGNTIYF; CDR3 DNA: TGCAGCGTTTTCGACTCCCGGGGAAACACCATATATTTT
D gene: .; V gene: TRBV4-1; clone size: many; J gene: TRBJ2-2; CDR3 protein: CASSQWDTNTGELFF; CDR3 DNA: TGCGCCAGCAGCCAGTGGGACACGAACACCGGGGAGCTGTTTTTT
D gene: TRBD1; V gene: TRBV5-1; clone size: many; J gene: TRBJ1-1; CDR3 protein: CASSLGTGKEAFF; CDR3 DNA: TGCGCCAGCAGCTTGGGGACAGGGAAGGAAGCTTTCTTT
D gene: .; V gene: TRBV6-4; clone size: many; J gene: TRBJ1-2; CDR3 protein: CASSRETSHGKTYGYTF; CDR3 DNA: TGTGCCAGCAGTAGGGAAACCTCACACGGAAAGACCTATGGCTACACCTTC
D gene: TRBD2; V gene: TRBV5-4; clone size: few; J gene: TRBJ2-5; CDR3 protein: CASSLYASGGTQETQYF; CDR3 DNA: TGTGCCAGCAGCTTGTACGCTAGCGGGGGCACCCAAGAGACCCAGTACTTC
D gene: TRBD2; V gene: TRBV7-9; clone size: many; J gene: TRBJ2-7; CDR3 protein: CASSPVTGLAGDGVERGEQYF; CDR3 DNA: TGTGCCAGCAGCCCCGTCACGGGACTAGCGGGAGATGGCGTGGAAAGGGGTGAGCAGTACTTC
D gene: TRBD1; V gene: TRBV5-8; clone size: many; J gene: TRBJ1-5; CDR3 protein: CASSWGQYSNQPQHF; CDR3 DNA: TGTGCCAGCAGCTGGGGACAGTATAGCAATCAGCCCCAGCATTTT
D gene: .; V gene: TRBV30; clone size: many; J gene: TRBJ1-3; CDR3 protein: CAWSAVRLSGNTIYF; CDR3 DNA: TGTGCCTGGAGTGCGGTCAGACTGTCTGGAAACACCATATATTTT
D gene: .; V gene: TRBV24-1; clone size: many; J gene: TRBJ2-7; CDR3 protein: CATSDPRQGGGEQYF; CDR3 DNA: TGTGCCACCAGTGACCCCAGACAGGGAGGGGGCGAGCAGTACTTC
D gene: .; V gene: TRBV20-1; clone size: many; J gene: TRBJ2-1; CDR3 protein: CSAREGSGGTYNEQFF; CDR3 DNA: TGCAGTGCTAGAGAGGGTAGCGGAGGGACCTACAATGAGCAGTTCTTC
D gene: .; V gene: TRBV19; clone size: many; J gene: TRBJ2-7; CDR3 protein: CASTVDGVEQYF; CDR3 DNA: TGTGCCAGTACCGTGGACGGTGTGGAGCAGTACTTC
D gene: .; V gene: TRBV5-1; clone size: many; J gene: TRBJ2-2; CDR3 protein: CASSLVPTGELFF; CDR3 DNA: TGTGCCAGCAGCTTGGTCCCCACCGGGGAGCTGTTTTTT
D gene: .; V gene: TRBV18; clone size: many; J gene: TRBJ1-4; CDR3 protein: CASSPGQQNEKLFF; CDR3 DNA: TGTGCCAGCTCCCCTGGGCAACAGAATGAAAAACTGTTTTTT
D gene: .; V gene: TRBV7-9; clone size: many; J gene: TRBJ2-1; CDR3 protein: CASSLGLNEQFF; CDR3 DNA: TGTGCCAGCAGCTTAGGTCTCAATGAGCAGTTCTTC
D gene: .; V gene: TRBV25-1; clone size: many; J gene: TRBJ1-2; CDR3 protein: CASSGPLELGKTYGYTF; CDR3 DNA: TGTGCCAGCAGTGGTCCCTTAGAACTGGGAAAGACCTATGGCTACACCTTC